Listed here are 21 T cell receptor beta chains from one sample, sequenced in a study of CD4 T cells in relation to SARS-CoV-2 and coronaviruses. CD4+ T cells from unexposed donors were obtained before the COVID-19 pandemic (2011-2018). The table came from immunoSEQ multiplex PCR; TCRdb's copy has only in-frame clones and leaves some out. This table has roughly 68,000 clones, approximately 93% appearing once. The sequenced material came from naive CD4+ T cells from PBMCs. Sample subset: naive CD4+ T cells isolated by negative enrichment. The receptor set was obtained from a human donor in good health.

This clone came up once. V gene TRBV2 combines with J gene TRBJ1-1, with D possibly being TRBD1 (5 bases). Germline-derived CDR1 and CDR2 are SNHLY and FYNNEI. V dropped 8 bases and J dropped 2 bases, with 18 bases sitting between them. This CDR3 is built from 15 residues. CDR3 DNA: TGTGCCAGCCTTTTGGAACCGACAGCAAACACTGAAGCTTTCTTT. Its translation: CASLLEPTANTEAFF. The variable domain in full, with the rest retrieved from reference TRBV2 and TRBJ1-1, is EPEVTQTPSHQVTQMGQEVILRCVPISNHLYFYWYRQILGQKVEFLVSFYNNEISEKSEIFDDQFSVERPDGSNFTLKIRSTKLEDSAMYFCASLLEPTANTEAFFGQGTRLTVV.

V and J are TRBV28 and TRBJ1-4; 10 nucleotides match TRBD1. CDR1 is MDHEN, CDR2 SYDVKM, per germline. The junction had 5 bases not matched to a gene; V was cut back by 3 bases and J by 7 bases. The CDR3 is 15 residues long. DNA of the CDR3: TGTGCCAGCAGTTTCCGGGACAGGGGCCCTGAAAAACTGTTTTTT. Residues: CASSFRDRGPEKLFF. The full variable domain, in which reference TRBV28 and TRBJ1-4 provide the parts outside the CDR3, is DVKVTQSSRYLVKRTGEKVFLECVQDMDHENMFWYRQDPGLGLRLIYFSYDVKMKEKGDIPEGYSVSREKKERFSLILESASTNQTSMYLCASSFRDRGPEKLFFGSGTQLSVL.

The V call is TRBV9, the J call TRBJ2-7; 11 bases map to TRBD1. CDR3 length: 15 residues. Germline V gives CDR1 SGDLS, CDR2 YYNGEE. The trim removed 1 base at V and 4 bases at J, leaving 4 bases unmatched. The CDR3 is CASSVTGTGGYEQYF. The DNA of the CDR3 is TGTGCCAGCAGCGTAACGGGGACAGGGGGTTACGAGCAGTACTTC.

The chain combines TRBV27 with TRBJ2-7, with no clear D. The CDR3 loop spans 15 amino acids. V lost 2 bases, J lost 0 bases, and 11 bases lay in between. CDR1 is MNHEY and CDR2 is SMNVEV in the germline V gene (reference sequence). The CDR3 here is CASSLRPDSSYEQYF. The CDR3 nucleotides are TGTGCCAGCAGTTTACGCCCAGACTCCTCCTACGAGCAGTACTTC.

J is TRBJ2-5 and V is TRBV7-7; D is tentatively TRBD1 or TRBD2 (5 bases each). Looked up from germline, CDR1 is SSHAT and CDR2 is FNYEAQ (reference sequence). The CDR3 has 13 amino acids. V lost 0 bases to trimming and J lost 5 bases, with 7 bases between them. CDR3 in amino acids: CASSLAGTETQYF. Here the CDR3 DNA reads TGTGCCAGCAGCTTAGCTGGGACGGAGACCCAGTACTTC.

V and J are TRBV30 and TRBJ2-4; D is perhaps TRBD1 or TRBD2 (5 bases each). CDR1 and CDR2 (germline): GTSNPN, SVGIG (reference sequence). Deletions cut 5 bases from V and 11 bases from J, with 13 bases between. CDR3 length: 11 amino acids. CDR3 DNA sequence: TGTGCCTGGGGGCTAGAGGGGCTTCAGTACTTC. Protein: CAWGLEGLQYF.

Written as DNA, the CDR3 is TGTGCCAGCAGTTTATCAGGCCGCCAAGAGACCCAGTACTTC. Its translation: CASSLSGRQETQYF. The J gene is TRBJ2-5, the V gene TRBV27; no definite D call. Germline V gene data show CDR1 as MNHEY and CDR2 as SMNVEV (reference sequence). The CDR3 length is 14 residues. V was clipped by 0 bases and J by 1 base, with 6 bases between them.

J is TRBJ2-2 and V is TRBV3-1 (or the pseudogene TRBV3-2), with D possibly being TRBD2 (6 bases). The germline V gene has CDR1 LGHDT and CDR2 YNNKEL (reference sequence). The CDR3 is 14 residues long. V dropped 4 bases and J dropped 5 bases, with 11 bases sitting between them. CDR3 sequence (DNA): TGTGCCAGCAGCCCGGGACTGTTGACCGGGGAGCTGTTTTTT. Translation gives CASSPGLLTGELFF.

A single count supports this clone. The chain uses TRBV2 and TRBJ2-2; no reliable D call. CDR3 length equals 13 residues. Trimming took 2 bases from V and 7 from J, leaving 8 bases between them. Looked up from germline, CDR1 is SNHLY and CDR2 is FYNNEI. This CDR3 is CASSERADGELFF. CDR3 sequence (DNA): TGTGCCAGCAGTGAACGGGCAGACGGGGAGCTGTTTTTT.

J is TRBJ1-1 and V is TRBV11-2; tentative D call: TRBD1 (6 bases). The CDR3 has 16 residues. V was shortened by 8 bases and J by 1 base, with 20 bases between the two germline ends. Germline assignment: CDR1 SGHAT and CDR2 FQNNGV. The CDR3 reads CASLMGARQGNTEAFF. The CDR3 nucleotides read TGTGCCAGCCTTATGGGGGCTAGGCAGGGGAACACTGAAGCTTTCTTT.

The chain links TRBV11-3 to TRBJ2-1; 8 bases map to TRBD2. Germline loops: CDR1 SGHNT, CDR2 YENEEA. The CDR3 has 15 amino acids. Trimming at V came to 8 bases and at J to 0 bases, leaving 6 bases not matched to a gene. Here the CDR3 DNA reads TGTGCCAGCGCCAGGAGCGGGAGCTCCTACAATGAGCAGTTCTTC. Translated: CASARSGSSYNEQFF.

The CDR3 spells CASSLPGANEQFF. The DNA of the CDR3 is TGTGCCAGCAGCTTACCGGGGGCCAATGAGCAGTTCTTC. This chain links TRBV7-2 with TRBJ2-1; D possibly uses TRBD1 or TRBD2 (6 bases each). Germline V gene sequence: CDR1 SGHTA, CDR2 FQGNSA. Trimming removed 2 bases from V and 6 bases from J, with 8 bases in between. The CDR3 totals 13 residues.

V and J are TRBV28 and TRBJ1-2; 7 bases fit TRBD1. Germline V lookup: CDR1 MDHEN, CDR2 SYDVKM. V was clipped by 2 bases and J by 0 bases; unmatched bases: 12. The CDR3 has 18 amino acids. In nucleotides, the CDR3 is TGTGCCAGCAGTTTACGGGGACAGCACTTTAATTCTAACTATGGCTACACCTTC. Translated, it gives CASSLRGQHFNSNYGYTF.

The CDR3 region is CASSFLRVDEQFF. CDR3 in DNA: TGTGCCAGCAGCTTTCTCAGGGTCGATGAGCAGTTCTTC. This chain uses TRBV7-9 with TRBJ2-1; TRBD1 is a possible D gene (5 bases). From germline, CDR1 is SEHNR and CDR2 FQNEAQ (reference sequence). This CDR3 region has 13 residues. Between the trimmed V and J ends, which lost 3 bases and 8 bases, there was a span of 11 bases.

The J gene is TRBJ1-3, the V gene TRBV9; maybe TRBD1 (5 bases). V was shortened by 0 bases and J by 3 bases, with 10 bases between the two germline ends. Germline loops: CDR1 SGDLS, CDR2 YYNGEE. The length of the CDR3 is 15 residues. The CDR3 here is CASSVELGHGNTIYF. DNA for the CDR3: TGTGCCAGCAGCGTAGAGCTGGGGCATGGAAACACCATATATTTT.

The rearrangement links TRBV6-6 to TRBJ1-1; D call uncertain. V lost 6 bases, J lost 4 bases, and 9 bases lay in between. In germline, CDR1 is MNHNY, CDR2 SVGAGI (reference sequence). This CDR3 region has 12 residues. The CDR3 DNA sequence: TGTGCCAGCAGCCCACTCGGCACTGAAGCTTTCTTT. Its translation: CASSPLGTEAFF.

The CDR3 DNA follows: TGTGCCAGCAGCGGGGACGAGCAGTACTTC. Translated, it gives CASSGDEQYF. V is TRBV28 and J is TRBJ2-7, with D possibly being TRBD2 (5 bases). This CDR3 region has 10 residues. V was clipped by 6 bases and J by 5 bases, with 5 bases between them. Per germline, CDR1 MDHEN and CDR2 SYDVKM.

This sequence joins TRBV2 and TRBJ1-6, with 7 bases fitting TRBD1. The CDR3 extends over 13 amino acids. The germline gives CDR1 SNHLY, CDR2 FYNNEI. The ends lost 6 bases at V and 4 bases at J; junction bases unmatched: 0. The CDR3 sequence: CASRGQYNSPLHF. The CDR3 nucleotides are TGTGCCAGCAGGGGACAGTATAATTCACCCCTCCACTTT.

The chain links TRBV6-6 to TRBJ2-1; D is ambiguous. The CDR3 is 14 residues long. V lost 7 bases and J lost 5, with 15 bases in between. Per the germline V gene, CDR1 is MNHNY and CDR2 is SVGAGI (reference sequence). The CDR3 DNA is TGTGCCAGCATAGGACCGGATCCGAACAATGAGCAGTTCTTC. Its translation is CASIGPDPNNEQFF.

The gene calls are TRBV5-1 and TRBJ2-3; tentatively, D is TRBD2 (6 bases). V lost 2 bases, J lost 1 base, and 11 bases lay in between. The CDR3 loop spans 15 amino acids. Germline CDR1 reads SGHRS; CDR2 reads YFSETQ. The CDR3 region has the DNA TGCGCCAGCAGCTTCCGCGGGGATGGCACAGATACGCAGTATTTT. This translates into CASSFRGDGTDTQYF.

CDR3 bases: TGTGCCAGCAGCTTAGAGGTGGTCCAGCCCCAGCATTTT. This codes for CASSLEVVQPQHF. The J gene is TRBJ1-5, the V gene TRBV7-2; no definite D call. Trimming cost V 1 base and J 7 bases, with 8 bases left between them. In germline, CDR1 is SGHTA, CDR2 FQGNSA. This CDR3 has 13 residues.